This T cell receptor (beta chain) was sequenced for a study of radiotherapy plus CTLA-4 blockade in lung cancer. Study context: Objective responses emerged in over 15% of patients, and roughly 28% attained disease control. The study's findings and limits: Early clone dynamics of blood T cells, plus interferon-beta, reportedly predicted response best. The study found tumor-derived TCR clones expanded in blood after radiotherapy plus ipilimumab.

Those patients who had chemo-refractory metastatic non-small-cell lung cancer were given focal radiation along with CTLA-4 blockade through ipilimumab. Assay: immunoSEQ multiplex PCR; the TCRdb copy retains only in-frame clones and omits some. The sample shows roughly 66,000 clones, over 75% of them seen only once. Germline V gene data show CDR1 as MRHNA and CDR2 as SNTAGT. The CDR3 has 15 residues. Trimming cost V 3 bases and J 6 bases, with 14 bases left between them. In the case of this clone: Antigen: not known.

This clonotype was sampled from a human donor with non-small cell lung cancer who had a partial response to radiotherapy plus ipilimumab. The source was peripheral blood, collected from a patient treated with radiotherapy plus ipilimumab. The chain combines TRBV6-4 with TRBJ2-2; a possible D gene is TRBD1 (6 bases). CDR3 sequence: CASSEQGGAAGELFF. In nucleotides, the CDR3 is TGTGCCAGCAGTGAACAGGGTGGAGCGGCCGGGGAGCTGTTTTTT.